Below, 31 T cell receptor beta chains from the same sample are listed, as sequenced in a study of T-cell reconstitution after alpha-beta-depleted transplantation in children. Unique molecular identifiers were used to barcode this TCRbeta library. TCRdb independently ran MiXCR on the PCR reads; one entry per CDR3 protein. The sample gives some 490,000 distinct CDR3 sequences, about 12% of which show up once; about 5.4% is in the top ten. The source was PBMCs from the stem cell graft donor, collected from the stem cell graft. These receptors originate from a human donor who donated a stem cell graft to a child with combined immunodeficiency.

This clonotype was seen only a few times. CDR3 sequence: CASSGIYGRSSVEQYF. The CDR3 nucleotides are TGTGCCAGCAGCGGTATTTACGGGAGGTCATCGGTAGAGCAGTACTTC. The chain combines TRBV9 with TRBJ2-7; 7 bases line up with TRBD2. The CDR3 sequence is 16 residues long. The V gene end was trimmed by 3 bases and the J gene end by 7 bases; junction bases not matched to a gene: 16. The germline CDR1 and CDR2 sequences are SGDLS and YYNGEE.

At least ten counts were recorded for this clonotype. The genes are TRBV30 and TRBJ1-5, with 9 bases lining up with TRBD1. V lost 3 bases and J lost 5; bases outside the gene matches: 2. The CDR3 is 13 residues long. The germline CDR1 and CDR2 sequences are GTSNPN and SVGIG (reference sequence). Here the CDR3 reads CAWRGQGHQPQHF. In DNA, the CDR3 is TGTGCCTGGAGGGGACAGGGACATCAGCCCCAGCATTTT.

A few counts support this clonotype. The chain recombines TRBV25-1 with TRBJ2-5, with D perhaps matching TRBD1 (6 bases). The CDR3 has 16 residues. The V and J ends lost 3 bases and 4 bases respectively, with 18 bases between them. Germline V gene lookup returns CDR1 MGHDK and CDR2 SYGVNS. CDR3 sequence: CASSDQGRIGLETQYF. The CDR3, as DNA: TGTGCCAGCAGTGACCAGGGGCGCATAGGACTAGAGACCCAGTACTTC.

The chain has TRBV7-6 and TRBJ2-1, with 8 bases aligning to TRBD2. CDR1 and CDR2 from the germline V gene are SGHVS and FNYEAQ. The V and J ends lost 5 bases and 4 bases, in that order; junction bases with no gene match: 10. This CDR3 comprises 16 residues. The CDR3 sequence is CASSISSGSNYNEQFF. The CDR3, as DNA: TGTGCCAGCAGCATTTCGAGCGGGAGTAATTACAATGAGCAGTTCTTC.

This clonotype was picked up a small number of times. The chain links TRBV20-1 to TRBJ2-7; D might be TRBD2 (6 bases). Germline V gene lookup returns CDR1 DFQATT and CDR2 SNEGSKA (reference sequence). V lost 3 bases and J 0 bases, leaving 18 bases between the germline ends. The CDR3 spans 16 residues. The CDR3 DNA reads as TGCAGTGCTAGGGCCCTGGGGGGAAAATACTCCTACGAGCAGTACTTC. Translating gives CSARALGGKYSYEQYF.

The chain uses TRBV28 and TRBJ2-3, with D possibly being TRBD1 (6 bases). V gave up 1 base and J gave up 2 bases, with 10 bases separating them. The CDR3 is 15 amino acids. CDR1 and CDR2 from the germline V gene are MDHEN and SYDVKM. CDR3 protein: CASSLSGQTTDTQYF. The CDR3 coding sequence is TGTGCCAGCAGTTTATCCGGACAGACCACAGATACGCAGTATTTT.

The CDR3 is CSASRTGLGSGELFF. Here the CDR3 DNA reads TGCAGTGCTAGCCGGACAGGGTTAGGCTCCGGGGAGCTGTTTTTT. This rearrangement joins TRBV20-1 to TRBJ2-2; 8 bases line up with TRBD1. The J segment lost 6 bases and the V segment lost 3 bases, leaving 9 bases of the junction unmatched. This CDR3 has 15 residues. The germline V gene has CDR1 DFQATT and CDR2 SNEGSKA (reference sequence).

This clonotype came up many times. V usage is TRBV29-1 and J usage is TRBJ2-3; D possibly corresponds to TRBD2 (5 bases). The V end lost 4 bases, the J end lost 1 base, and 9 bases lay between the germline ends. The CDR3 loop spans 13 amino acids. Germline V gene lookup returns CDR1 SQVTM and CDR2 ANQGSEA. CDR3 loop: CSVGLRGTDTQYF. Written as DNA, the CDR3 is TGCAGCGTTGGATTGCGGGGCACAGATACGCAGTATTTT.

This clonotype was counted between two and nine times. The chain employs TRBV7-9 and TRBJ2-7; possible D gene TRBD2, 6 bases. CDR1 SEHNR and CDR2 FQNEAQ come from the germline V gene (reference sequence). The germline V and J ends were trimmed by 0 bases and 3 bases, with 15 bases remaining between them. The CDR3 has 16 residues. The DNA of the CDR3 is TGTGCCAGCAGCTTAGCCCGCGGGACGTCAAACTACGAGCAGTACTTC. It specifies CASSLARGTSNYEQYF.

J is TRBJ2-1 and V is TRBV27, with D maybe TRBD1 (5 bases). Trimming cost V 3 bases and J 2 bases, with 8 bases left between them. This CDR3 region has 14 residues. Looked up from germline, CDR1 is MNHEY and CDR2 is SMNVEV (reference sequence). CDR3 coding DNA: TGTGCCAGCAGTTTTGGACAACCCTACAATGAGCAGTTCTTC. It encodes CASSFGQPYNEQFF.

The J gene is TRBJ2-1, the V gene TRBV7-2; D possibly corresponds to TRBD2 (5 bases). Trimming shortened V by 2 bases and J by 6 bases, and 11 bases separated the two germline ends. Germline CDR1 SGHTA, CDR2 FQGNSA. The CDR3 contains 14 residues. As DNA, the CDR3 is TGTGCCAGCAGCTTATCTGGGAGAGGCAATGAGCAGTTCTTC. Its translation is CASSLSGRGNEQFF.

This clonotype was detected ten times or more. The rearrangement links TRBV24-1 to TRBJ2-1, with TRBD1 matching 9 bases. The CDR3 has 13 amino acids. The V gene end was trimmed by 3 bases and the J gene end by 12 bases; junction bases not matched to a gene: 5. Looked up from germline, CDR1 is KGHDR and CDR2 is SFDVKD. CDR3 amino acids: CATSDLYRGLQFF. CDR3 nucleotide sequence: TGTGCCACCAGTGATCTATACAGGGGGCTGCAGTTCTTC.

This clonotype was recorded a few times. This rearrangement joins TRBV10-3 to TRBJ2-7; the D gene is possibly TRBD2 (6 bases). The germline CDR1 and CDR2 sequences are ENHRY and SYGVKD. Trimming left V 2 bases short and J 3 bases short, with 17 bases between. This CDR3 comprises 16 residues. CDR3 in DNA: TGTGCCATCAGTGAGAAGGGACTCACCACAGACTACGAGCAGTACTTC. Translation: CAISEKGLTTDYEQYF.

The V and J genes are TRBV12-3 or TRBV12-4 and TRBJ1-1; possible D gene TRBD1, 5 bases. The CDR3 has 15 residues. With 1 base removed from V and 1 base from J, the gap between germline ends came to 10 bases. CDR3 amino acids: CASSLGGTGNTEAFF. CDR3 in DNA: TGTGCCAGCAGTTTAGGGGGCACGGGGAACACTGAAGCTTTCTTT.

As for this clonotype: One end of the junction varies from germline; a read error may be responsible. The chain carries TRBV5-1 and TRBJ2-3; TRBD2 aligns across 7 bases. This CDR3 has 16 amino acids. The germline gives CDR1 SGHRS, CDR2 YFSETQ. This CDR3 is CASSLAVAGGTDAQYF. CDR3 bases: TGCGCCAGCAGCTTGGCCGTAGCGGGTGGCACAGATGCGCAGTATTTT. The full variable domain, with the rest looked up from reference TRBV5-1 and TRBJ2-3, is KAGVTQTPRYLIKTRGQQVTLSCSPISGHRSVSWYQQTPGQGLQFLFEYFSETQRNKGNFPGRFSGRQFSNSRSEMNVSTLELGDSALYLCASSLAVAGGTDAQYFGPGTRLTVL.

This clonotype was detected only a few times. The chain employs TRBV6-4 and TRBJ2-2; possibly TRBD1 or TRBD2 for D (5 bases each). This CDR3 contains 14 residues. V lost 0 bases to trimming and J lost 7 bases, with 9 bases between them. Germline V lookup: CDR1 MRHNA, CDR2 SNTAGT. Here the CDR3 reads CASSDSGTGGELFF. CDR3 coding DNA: TGTGCCAGCAGTGACTCGGGGACCGGCGGGGAGCTGTTTTTT.

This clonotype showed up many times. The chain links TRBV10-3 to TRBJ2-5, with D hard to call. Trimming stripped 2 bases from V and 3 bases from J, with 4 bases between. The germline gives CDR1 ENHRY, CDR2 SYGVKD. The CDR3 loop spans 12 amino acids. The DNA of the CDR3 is TGTGCCATCAGTGAGAGGGAAGAGACCCAGTACTTC. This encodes CAISEREETQYF.

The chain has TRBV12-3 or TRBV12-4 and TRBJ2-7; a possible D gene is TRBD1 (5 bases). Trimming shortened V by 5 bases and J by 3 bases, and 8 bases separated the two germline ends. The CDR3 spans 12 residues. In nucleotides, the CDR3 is TGTGCCAGCAGTGAGACAGACTACGAGCAGTACTTC. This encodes CASSETDYEQYF.

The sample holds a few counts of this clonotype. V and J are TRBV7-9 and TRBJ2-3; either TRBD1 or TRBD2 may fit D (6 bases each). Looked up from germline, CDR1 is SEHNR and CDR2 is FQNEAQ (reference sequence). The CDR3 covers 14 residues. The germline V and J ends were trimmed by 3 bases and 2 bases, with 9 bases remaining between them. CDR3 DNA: TGTGCCAGCAGCTTTGGGGGGCTCACAGATACGCAGTATTTT. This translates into CASSFGGLTDTQYF.

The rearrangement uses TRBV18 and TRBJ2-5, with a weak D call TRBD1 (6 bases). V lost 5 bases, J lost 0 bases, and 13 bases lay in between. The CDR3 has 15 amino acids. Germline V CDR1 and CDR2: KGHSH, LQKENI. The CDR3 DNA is TGTGCCAGCTCATGGGGGCCCGGATACCAAGAGACCCAGTACTTC. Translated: CASSWGPGYQETQYF.

For the CDR3, the DNA is TGTGCCAGCAGTGAATGGGGACAGCGAGACTCTGGAAACACCATATATTTT. It encodes CASSEWGQRDSGNTIYF. The V gene is TRBV2, the J gene TRBJ1-3; TRBD1 matches 7 bases. V lost 2 bases, J lost 0 bases, and 7 bases stayed unmatched. Germline V gene data show CDR1 as SNHLY and CDR2 as FYNNEI. The CDR3 extends over 17 amino acids.

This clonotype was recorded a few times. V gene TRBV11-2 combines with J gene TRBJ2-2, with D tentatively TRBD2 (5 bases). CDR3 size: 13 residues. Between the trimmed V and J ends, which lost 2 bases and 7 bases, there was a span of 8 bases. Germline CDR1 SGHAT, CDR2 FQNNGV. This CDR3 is CASSLWEFGELFF. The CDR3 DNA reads TGTGCCAGCAGCTTATGGGAGTTCGGGGAGCTGTTTTTT.

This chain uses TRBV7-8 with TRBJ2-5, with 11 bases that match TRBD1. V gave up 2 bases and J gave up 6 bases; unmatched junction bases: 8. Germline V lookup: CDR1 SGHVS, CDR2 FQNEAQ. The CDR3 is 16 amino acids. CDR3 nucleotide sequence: TGTGCCAGCAGCTTACAGGACAGGGGGCACGGAAAGACCCAGTACTTC. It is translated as CASSLQDRGHGKTQYF.

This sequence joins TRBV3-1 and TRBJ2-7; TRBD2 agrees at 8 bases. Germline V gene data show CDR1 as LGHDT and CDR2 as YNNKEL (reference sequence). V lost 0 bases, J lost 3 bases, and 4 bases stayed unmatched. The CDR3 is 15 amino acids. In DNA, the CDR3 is TGTGCCAGCAGCCAAGAGGGGACTAGACTCTACGAGCAGTACTTC. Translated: CASSQEGTRLYEQYF.

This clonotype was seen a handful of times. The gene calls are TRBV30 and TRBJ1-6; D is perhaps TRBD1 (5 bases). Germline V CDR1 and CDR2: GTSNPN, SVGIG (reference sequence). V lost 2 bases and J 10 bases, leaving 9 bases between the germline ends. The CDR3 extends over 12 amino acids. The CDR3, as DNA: TGTGCCTGGAGTCTGGGGGAATCACCCCTCCACTTT. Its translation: CAWSLGESPLHF. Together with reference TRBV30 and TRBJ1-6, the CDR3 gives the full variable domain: SQTIHQWPATLVQPVGSPLSLECTVEGTSNPNLYWYRQAAGRGLQLLFYSVGIGQISSEVPQNLSASRPQDRQFILSSKKLLLSDSGFYLCAWSLGESPLHFGNGTRLTVT.

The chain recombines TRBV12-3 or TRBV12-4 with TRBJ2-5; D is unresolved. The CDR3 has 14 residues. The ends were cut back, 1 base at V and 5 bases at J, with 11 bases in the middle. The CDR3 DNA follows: TGTGCCAGCAGTTTAGGGTATCCCCCGGAGACCCAGTACTTC. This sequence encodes CASSLGYPPETQYF.

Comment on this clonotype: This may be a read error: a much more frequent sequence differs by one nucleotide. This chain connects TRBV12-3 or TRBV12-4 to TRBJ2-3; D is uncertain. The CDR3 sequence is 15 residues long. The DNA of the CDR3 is TGTGCCATAACCTGCTTGAACCAAAGCACATATACGCAGTATTTT. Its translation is CAITCLNQSTYTQYF.

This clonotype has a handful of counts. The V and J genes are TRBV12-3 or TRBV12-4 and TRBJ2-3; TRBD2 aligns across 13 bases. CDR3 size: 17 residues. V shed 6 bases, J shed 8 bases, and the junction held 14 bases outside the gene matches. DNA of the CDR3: TGTGCCAGCAGACCGGGACTAGCGGGGTTCAGTCCCAGTACGCAGTATTTT. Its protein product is CASRPGLAGFSPSTQYF.

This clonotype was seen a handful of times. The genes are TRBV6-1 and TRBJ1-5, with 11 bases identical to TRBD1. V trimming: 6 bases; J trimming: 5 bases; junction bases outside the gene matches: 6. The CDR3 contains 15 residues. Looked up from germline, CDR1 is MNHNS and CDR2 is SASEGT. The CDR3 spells CASSRDRGTDQPQHF. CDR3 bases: TGTGCCAGCAGCCGGGACAGGGGGACCGATCAGCCCCAGCATTTT.

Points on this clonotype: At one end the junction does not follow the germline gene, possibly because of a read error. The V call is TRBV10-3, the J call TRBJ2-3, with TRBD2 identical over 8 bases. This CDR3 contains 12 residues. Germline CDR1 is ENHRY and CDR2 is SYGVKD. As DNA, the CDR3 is TGCTCGATAGCGGGGAGCACAGATACGCAGTATTTT. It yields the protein CSIAGSTDTQYF.

The CDR3 loop is CASSQDRTSGRLNEQYF. The CDR3 DNA follows: TGCGCCAGCAGCCAAGACCGGACTAGCGGGAGGTTAAACGAGCAGTACTTC. V and J are TRBV4-1 and TRBJ2-7, with TRBD2 matching 14 bases. Germline V CDR1 and CDR2: MGHRA, YSYEKL. CDR3 size: 17 residues. With V trimmed by 0 bases and J by 5 bases, 6 bases remained unmatched.